In its sample, the clone carrying this TCR beta chain was seen many times. The sample is drawn from a study of blood T cell repertoires in COVID-19. Study overall: COVID-19 samples, acute and convalescent, were from the United States, Italy and Spain. The analysed material was cDNA or gDNA that came from T cells, B-cell-depleted T cells, or PBMCs.

In the original workflow: Estimated nucleated cell counts came from reference gene primer amplification. Only in-frame clones appear in the TCRdb table, and some are missing; sequencing was by immunoSEQ multiplex PCR. V, J and clone size were drawn from that table, and D and trimming were deduced from the DNA. The sample consists of 140,000 to 150,000 clones, around 81% of them appearing once. Germline V lookup: CDR1 MNHEY, CDR2 SMNVEV (reference sequence). The CDR3 sequence is 16 residues long. V was pared by 4 bases and J by 4 bases, with 6 bases of the junction left unmatched. The sample consisted of peripheral blood. This receptor was taken from a human donor in a cohort sampled during active COVID-19. The J gene is TRBJ1-5, the V gene TRBV27, with 11 bases that match TRBD1. CDR3 sequence reads: CASSSLGTGGNQPQHF. The CDR3 DNA sequence: TGTGCCAGCAGTTCCCTCGGGACAGGGGGTAATCAGCCCCAGCATTTT.